Reported below is one T cell receptor (beta chain). The length of the CDR3 is 15 residues. The V gene's germline CDR1 is SGHTA and CDR2 FQGNSA. Trimming shortened V by 4 bases and J by 1 base, and 12 bases separated the two germline ends. TCRdb's copy holds only in-frame clones and misses some; the assay was immunoSEQ multiplex PCR. The repertoire holds 150,000 to 200,000 clones, with 90% as singletons. The sample originates from a study of T cell responses to AZD1222 COVID-19 vaccine. This sample comprised peripheral blood, obtained on day 0 of AZD1222 vaccination. The TCR originated in an adult in good health. This chain joins TRBV7-2 and TRBJ2-3, with D possibly being TRBD2 (6 bases). In nucleotides, the CDR3 is TGTGCCAGCAGCTACGCGGGGTCCCGCACAGATACGCAGTATTTT. Amino acids: CASSYAGSRTDTQYF.